Below are 8 T cell receptor beta chains sequenced from a single sample in a study of T cell responses to AZD1222 COVID-19 vaccine. Assay: immunoSEQ multiplex PCR; the TCRdb copy retains only in-frame clones and omits some. The sample carries some 120,000 clones, around nine tenths recorded once. The sample in question was peripheral blood, obtained on day 0 of MenACWY control vaccination. The receptors here all came from an adult in good health.

The chain couples TRBV5-4 to TRBJ1-1; the match to TRBD1 covers 10 bases. The CDR3 loop spans 15 amino acids. Germline lookup yields CDR1 SGHNT and CDR2 YYREEE (reference sequence). Trimming cost V 4 bases and J 5 bases; bases outside gene matches: 8. DNA of the CDR3: TGTGCCAGCAGCGTAGACAGGGGGCGGGGAACTGAAGCTTTCTTT. Protein: CASSVDRGRGTEAFF.

The genes are TRBV19 and TRBJ2-7, with 11 bases lining up with TRBD2. CDR3 length equals 15 residues. V trimming: 1 base; J trimming: 4 bases; junction bases outside the gene matches: 3. The germline gives CDR1 LNHDA, CDR2 SQIVND (reference sequence). This CDR3 reads CASSIGVAGGYEQYF. Here the CDR3 DNA reads TGTGCCAGTAGTATAGGAGTAGCGGGAGGGTACGAGCAGTACTTC.

The CDR3 nucleotides are TGTGCCAGCAGCTATGAGGGGGCTAGGGATTCACCCCTCCACTTT. It translates to CASSYEGARDSPLHF. The V and J genes are TRBV7-6 and TRBJ1-6, with 7 bases that match TRBD1. The CDR3 is 15 amino acids. CDR1 and CDR2 from the germline V gene are SGHVS and FNYEAQ. V gave up 4 bases and J gave up 8 bases; unmatched junction bases: 8.

J is TRBJ1-2 and V is TRBV28, with 7 nucleotides matching TRBD1. CDR1 and CDR2 from the germline V gene are MDHEN and SYDVKM. Trimming at V came to 7 bases and at J to 5 bases, leaving 13 bases not matched to a gene. This CDR3 has 15 amino acids. The CDR3 here is CASTLNRGARYGYTF. The CDR3 DNA reads as TGTGCCAGCACCCTGAACAGGGGAGCGAGGTATGGCTACACCTTC.

The chain recombines TRBV7-6 with TRBJ1-2, with unresolved D. CDR1 and CDR2 (germline): SGHVS, FNYEAQ. Between the trimmed V and J ends, which lost 3 bases and 4 bases, there was a span of 9 bases. The CDR3 length is 13 residues. The CDR3 DNA follows: TGTGCCAGCAGCTTCGCGATCGGCTATGGCTACACCTTC. The encoded protein is CASSFAIGYGYTF.

The chain employs TRBV27 and TRBJ1-1, with D maybe TRBD1 (5 bases). The CDR3 contains 14 residues. The ends were cut back, 3 bases at V and 0 bases at J, with 8 bases in the middle. CDR1 MNHEY and CDR2 SMNVEV come from the germline V gene (reference sequence). CDR3 nucleotides: TGTGCCAGCAGTTTCAGGGAGATGAACACTGAAGCTTTCTTT. It is translated as CASSFREMNTEAFF.

The chain combines TRBV29-1 with TRBJ1-2; D may be TRBD1 (5 bases). This CDR3 comprises 15 residues. V lost 7 bases, J lost 4 bases, and 22 bases lay in between. Germline CDR1 is SQVTM and CDR2 is ANQGSEA. DNA for the CDR3: TGCAGCGCCTCCCCCGGGGACCGCGGGAGCTATGGCTACACCTTC. Protein product: CSASPGDRGSYGYTF.

This clone was detected only a few times. For the CDR3, the DNA is TGTGCCAGCAGTTACCTGTCGACGCGAACGAACACTGAAGCTTTCTTT. This sequence encodes CASSYLSTRTNTEAFF. The J gene is TRBJ1-1, the V gene TRBV6-5; no reliable D call. The CDR3 has 16 residues. Germline V gene data show CDR1 as MNHEY and CDR2 as SVGAGI. The germline V and J ends were trimmed by 2 bases and 1 base, with 14 bases remaining between them.